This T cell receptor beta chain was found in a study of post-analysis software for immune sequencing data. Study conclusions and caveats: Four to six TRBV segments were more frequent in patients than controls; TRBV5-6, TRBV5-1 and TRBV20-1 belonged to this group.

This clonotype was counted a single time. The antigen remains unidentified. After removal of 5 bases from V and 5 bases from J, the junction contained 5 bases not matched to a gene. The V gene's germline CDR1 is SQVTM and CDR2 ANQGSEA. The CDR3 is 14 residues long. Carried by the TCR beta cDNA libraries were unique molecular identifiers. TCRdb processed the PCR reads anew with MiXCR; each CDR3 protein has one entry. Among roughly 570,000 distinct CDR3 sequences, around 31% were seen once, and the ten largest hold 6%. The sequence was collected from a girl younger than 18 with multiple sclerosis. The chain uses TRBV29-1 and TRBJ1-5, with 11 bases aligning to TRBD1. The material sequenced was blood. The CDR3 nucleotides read TGCAGCGTTACGGACAGGGGGCGAGATCAGCCCCAGCATTTT. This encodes CSVTDRGRDQPQHF.